This T cell receptor beta chain was sequenced in a study of T cell responses to AZD1222 COVID-19 vaccine. The V gene's germline CDR1 is SGHRS and CDR2 YFSETQ. CDR3 length equals 16 residues. V was shortened by 4 bases and J by 1 base, with 14 bases between the two germline ends. Study results and caveats: Donors were largely white British and mainly female; clonal diversity was possibly underestimated.

This table comes from immunoSEQ multiplex PCR, and its TCRdb copy is limited to in-frame clones, with some not included. The sample holds more than 100,000 clones, around 92% seen once. With regard to this clone: What it binds is unknown.

Sample: peripheral blood, taken 28 days after the second AZD1222 dose. The TCR originated in an adult who received the AZD1222 COVID-19 vaccine. The chain has TRBV5-1 and TRBJ2-2, with D tentatively TRBD1 or TRBD2 (5 bases each). CDR3 protein: CASSRDPSKNTGELFF. The CDR3 DNA follows: TGCGCCAGCAGCCGGGACCCCAGTAAGAACACCGGGGAGCTGTTTTTT.